This TCR beta chain was sequenced during a study of T cells in Graves' hyperthyroidism and ophthalmopathy. Many counts were recorded for this clonotype. Antigen: not known. This CDR3 contains 14 residues. Unmatched junction bases numbered 5, after V lost 6 bases and J lost 2 bases. Germline loops: CDR1 SNHLY, CDR2 FYNNEI. Whole-study results and caveats: The model's output predicted ophthalmopathy at a median of approximately 6.5 months prior to onset.

Exclusion criteria comprised uncontrolled infection, other autoimmune disease, pregnancy or lactation. Before ophthalmopathy appeared, progressors gave blood at initial hyperthyroidism diagnosis. It was RNA transcripts that yielded the amplified TCR beta CDR3 regions. A set of HTBI primers served as the primers for a first-round RT-PCR of the TCR CDR3. TCRdb reprocessed the multiplex PCR reads with MiXCR, giving one entry per CDR3 protein. There are some 600,000 distinct CDR3 sequences in the sample; approximately 13% occur only once, and 5.5% to 7.5% lies in the top ten. This receptor was identified in a woman under 40 with Graves' hyperthyroidism that later progressed to Graves' ophthalmopathy. Sequenced material: blood. The V call is TRBV2, the J call TRBJ2-3; 7 positions match TRBD1. This CDR3 is CASRFGTDTDTQYF. CDR3 bases: TGTGCCAGCAGGTTCGGGACAGACACAGATACGCAGTATTTT.